These 13 T cell receptor beta chains were all obtained from the same sample, sequenced in a study of T cells in Graves' hyperthyroidism and ophthalmopathy. RNA transcripts were the template for amplifying TCR beta CDR3 regions. The study used the HTBI primer set for a first-round RT-PCR of the TCR CDR3. TCRdb passed the multiplex PCR reads through MiXCR, listing each CDR3 protein once. The repertoire consists of 550,000 to 600,000 distinct CDR3 sequences, with around 17% occurring once and the leading ten covering about 17%. Sequences were obtained from blood. The receptors were gathered from a woman aged 18 to 35 with Graves' hyperthyroidism.

This chain connects TRBV10-3 to TRBJ2-5, with D uncertain. CDR1 is ENHRY and CDR2 is SYGVKD in the germline V gene. The CDR3 contains 13 residues. The germline V and J ends were trimmed by 2 bases and 4 bases, with 8 bases remaining between them. The chain's CDR3 is CAISEPSGETQYF. The CDR3 region has the DNA TGTGCCATCAGTGAGCCCTCAGGAGAGACCCAGTACTTC.

In this sample, this clonotype turned up many times. This chain joins TRBV27 and TRBJ2-3; D not certain. The V gene's germline CDR1 is MNHEY and CDR2 SMNVEV (reference sequence). Trimming removed 6 bases from V and 2 bases from J, with 15 bases in between. The CDR3 extends over 15 amino acids. The DNA of the CDR3 is TGTGCCAGCAGCCGCCCGGGTTTCGACACAGATACGCAGTATTTT. Its protein product is CASSRPGFDTDTQYF.

The chain couples TRBV30 to TRBJ2-7; no clear D. V shed 2 bases and J shed 6 bases, with 8 bases lying between them. Germline V gene data show CDR1 as GTSNPN and CDR2 as SVGIG (reference sequence). This CDR3 region has 11 residues. The DNA for the CDR3 is TGTGCCTGGAGTCGGCCCGGCGAGCAGTACTTC. Its translation: CAWSRPGEQYF.

A word on this clonotype: The junction departs from the called germline gene at one end, perhaps through a read error. The rearrangement uses TRBV6-2 or TRBV6-3 and TRBJ1-5; D perhaps matches TRBD1 (5 bases). The length of the CDR3 is 13 residues. CDR1 and CDR2 from the germline V gene are MNHEY and SVGEGT. This chain's CDR3 is CASRDSSNQPQRF. The CDR3 nucleotides read TGTGCCAGCAGAGACAGCTCCAATCAGCCCCAGCGTTTT.

The chain is built from TRBV7-8 and TRBJ1-5, with a tentative D call TRBD1 (5 bases). Germline CDR1 reads SGHVS; CDR2 reads FQNEAQ. This CDR3 is 16 amino acids long. The V end was cut by 5 bases, the J end by 0 bases, with 14 bases between. The CDR3 spells CASSLGTADSNQPQHF. Written as DNA, the CDR3 is TGTGCCAGCAGCCTAGGGACGGCTGATAGCAATCAGCCCCAGCATTTT. The whole variable domain, filled in from reference TRBV7-8 and TRBJ1-5, reads GAGVSQSPRYKVAKRGQDVALRCDPISGHVSLFWYQQALGQGPEFLTYFQNEAQLDKSGLPSDRFFAERPEGSVSTLKIQRTQQEDSAVYLCASSLGTADSNQPQHFGDGTRLSIL.

This sequence joins TRBV19 and TRBJ2-5; D may be TRBD1 or TRBD2 (6 bases each). This CDR3 has 13 residues. The germline gives CDR1 LNHDA, CDR2 SQIVND (reference sequence). Between the trimmed V and J ends, which lost 6 bases and 5 bases, there was a span of 13 bases. The CDR3 DNA reads as TGTGCCAGTAGGGCGGACGGGGGCGAGACCCAGTACTTC. This codes for CASRADGGETQYF.

This clonotype showed up just a few times. This chain connects TRBV10-3 to TRBJ1-2; D gene unclear. Germline V gene sequence: CDR1 ENHRY, CDR2 SYGVKD. Trimming took 2 bases from V and 2 from J, leaving 9 bases between them. The CDR3 is made up of 14 amino acids. CDR3 sequence reads: CAISEPTQNYGYTF. The CDR3 DNA sequence: TGTGCCATCAGTGAGCCTACACAGAACTATGGCTACACCTTC.

J is TRBJ1-5 and V is TRBV27, with D maybe TRBD1 (6 bases). V was shortened by 3 bases and J by 8 bases, with 11 bases between the two germline ends. Germline V CDR1 and CDR2: MNHEY, SMNVEV (reference sequence). This CDR3 spans 13 amino acids. The CDR3 region has the DNA TGTGCCAGCAGTTTTCAGGGGAGGGAGCCCCAGCATTTT. This translates into CASSFQGREPQHF.

There are many counts of this clonotype. This chain uses TRBV7-9 with TRBJ1-6; 8 bases align to TRBD1. Germline CDR1 SEHNR, CDR2 FQNEAQ (reference sequence). This CDR3 contains 17 residues. The junction had 14 bases not matched to a gene; V was cut back by 4 bases and J by 9 bases. The CDR3 is CASSSITPTGAVSPLHF. The CDR3 region has the DNA TGTGCCAGCAGCTCCATTACCCCGACAGGGGCGGTTTCACCCCTCCACTTT.

This chain joins TRBV5-1 and TRBJ2-5; 10 bases align to TRBD2. The CDR3 is 14 residues long. The V gene's germline CDR1 is SGHRS and CDR2 YFSETQ. V trimming: 5 bases; J trimming: 3 bases; junction bases outside the gene matches: 4. The CDR3 sequence: CASRVGTSEETQYF. In nucleotides, the CDR3 is TGCGCCAGCAGGGTGGGGACTAGCGAAGAGACCCAGTACTTC.

Of note for this clonotype: The junction departs from germline at one end; a sequencing error may be responsible. This rearrangement joins TRBV7-7 to TRBJ1-5; D ambiguous. The CDR3 has 17 residues. Germline CDR1 reads SSHAT; CDR2 reads FNYEAQ (reference sequence). CDR3 protein: CASSFTQWERSNQPQHF. The CDR3 DNA sequence: TGTGCTAGCAGCTTTACACAGTGGGAGCGGAGCAATCAGCCCCAGCATTTT.

This clonotype was seen more than once but under ten times. The rearrangement links TRBV14 to TRBJ1-1; no definite D call. The ends were cut back, 4 bases at V and 3 bases at J, with 12 bases in the middle. Germline assignment: CDR1 SGHDN and CDR2 FVKESK. There are 14 residues in the CDR3. The CDR3 is CASSPGRPYTEAFF. As DNA, the CDR3 is TGTGCCAGCAGCCCGGGCAGGCCCTACACTGAAGCTTTCTTT. The full variable domain, in which reference TRBV14 and TRBJ1-1 provide the parts outside the CDR3, is EAGVTQFPSHSVIEKGQTVTLRCDPISGHDNLYWYRRVMGKEIKFLLHFVKESKQDESGMPNNRFLAERTGGTYSTLKVQPAELEDSGVYFCASSPGRPYTEAFFGQGTRLTVV.

This clonotype was counted at least ten times. The CDR3 loop is CASKRQNTEAFF. The CDR3, as DNA: TGTGCCAGCAAACGGCAGAACACTGAAGCTTTCTTT. The J gene is TRBJ1-1, the V gene TRBV13; D gene ambiguous. The V end was cut by 7 bases, the J end by 1 base, with 7 bases between. This CDR3 is built from 12 residues. The germline V gene has CDR1 PRHDT and CDR2 FYEKMQ (reference sequence).